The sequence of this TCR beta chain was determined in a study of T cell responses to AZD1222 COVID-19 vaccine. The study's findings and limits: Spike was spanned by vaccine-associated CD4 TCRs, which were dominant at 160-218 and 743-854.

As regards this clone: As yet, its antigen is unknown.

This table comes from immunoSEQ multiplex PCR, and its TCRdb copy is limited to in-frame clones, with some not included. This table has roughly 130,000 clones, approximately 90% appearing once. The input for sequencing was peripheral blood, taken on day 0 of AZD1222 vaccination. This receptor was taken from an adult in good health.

CDR3 in DNA: TGTGCCAGCAGCCTGGCCCGGGGGGCTCAAGAGACCCAGTACTTC. Encoded protein: CASSLARGAQETQYF. The chain is built from TRBV5-6 and TRBJ2-5; D may be TRBD2 (7 bases). The CDR3 sequence is 15 residues long. Germline V gene data show CDR1 as SGHDT and CDR2 as YYEEEE. V was cut by 4 bases and J by 2 bases, with 15 bases left in between. Drawing the rest from reference TRBV5-6 and TRBJ2-5, the complete variable domain is DAGVTQSPTHLIKTRGQQVTLRCSPKSGHDTVSWYQQALGQGPQFIFQYYEEEERQRGNFPDRFSGHQFPNYSSELNVNALLLGDSALYLCASSLARGAQETQYFGPGTRLLVL.